These T cell receptor beta chains were read from a single sample in a study of tumor and adjacent non-tumor tissue in lung cancer. TCRdb fed the multiplex PCR reads into MiXCR, producing one record per CDR3 protein. The sample shows about 85,000 distinct CDR3 sequences, about 66% of them seen only once. Specimen: lung tumor tissue. The receptors shown here come from a man in his sixties or seventies with non-small cell lung cancer. Each CDR3 is given with its conserved first and last residue. D genes are given only for firm matches. Expanded clones get a size class; other rows say once, few or many, or leave the size out.

>once|TRBJ1-6|.|TRBV29-1
CSAGGDSSPFHF
TGCAGCGCCGGAGGTGATTCTTCACCCTTCCACTTT
>.|TRBJ1-6|.|TRBV28
CASRYMGSGQGDSPLHF
TGTGCCAGCAGATATATGGGGAGTGGACAAGGGGATTCACCCCTCCACTTT
>.|TRBJ2-5|TRBD1|TRBV10-3
CAIGKGASTVETQYF
TGTGCCATCGGAAAGGGGGCTAGTACTGTTGAGACCCAGTACTTC
>.|TRBJ2-5|.|TRBV11-2
CVSSPRHAKVTQYF
TGTGTCAGCAGCCCCAGACATGCGAAAGTGACCCAGTACTTC
>.|TRBJ2-5|.|TRBV27
CASSPGPVGTQYF
TGTGCCAGCAGTCCAGGCCCCGTGGGGACCCAGTACTTC
>.|TRBJ1-5|TRBD1|TRBV20-1
CSARANTGGNQPQHF
TGCAGTGCTAGAGCCAACACAGGGGGCAATCAGCCCCAGCATTTT
>few|TRBJ2-5|.|TRBV4-1
CASSQGAGQEIQYF
TGCGCCAGCAGCCAAGGTGCCGGCCAGGAGATCCAGTACTTC
>.|TRBJ2-3|.|TRBV5-5
CASSLEGDTRYF
TGTGCCAGCAGTTTAGAGGGAGATACGCGGTATTTT
>.|TRBJ2-7|.|TRBV30
CAWKLDRDEKYF
TGTGCCTGGAAACTGGACAGAGACGAGAAGTACTTC
>many|TRBJ1-5|.|TRBV29-1
CSVPSGGGNQPQHF
TGCAGCGTCCCCAGTGGAGGGGGCAATCAGCCCCAGCATTTT
>.|TRBJ2-1|TRBD2|TRBV11-2
CASTLRGGAGRLAGYDEQFF
TGTGCCAGCACTCTCCGGGGGGGGGCAGGGAGACTAGCGGGGTACGATGAGCAGTTCTTC
>many|TRBJ2-2|TRBD2|TRBV5-4
CASSFQAGGARIGTGELFF
TGTGCCAGCAGCTTTCAGGCCGGGGGGGCCAGGATCGGCACCGGGGAGCTGTTTTTT
>.|TRBJ1-4|.|TRBV11-2
CASSLVGHVGERLFF
TGTGCCAGCAGCTTGGTCGGACATGTTGGTGAAAGACTGTTTTTT
>.|TRBJ2-7|.|TRBV28
CASDRTAAPYEQCF
TGTGCCAGCGACCGGACAGCAGCCCCCTACGAGCAGTGTTTC